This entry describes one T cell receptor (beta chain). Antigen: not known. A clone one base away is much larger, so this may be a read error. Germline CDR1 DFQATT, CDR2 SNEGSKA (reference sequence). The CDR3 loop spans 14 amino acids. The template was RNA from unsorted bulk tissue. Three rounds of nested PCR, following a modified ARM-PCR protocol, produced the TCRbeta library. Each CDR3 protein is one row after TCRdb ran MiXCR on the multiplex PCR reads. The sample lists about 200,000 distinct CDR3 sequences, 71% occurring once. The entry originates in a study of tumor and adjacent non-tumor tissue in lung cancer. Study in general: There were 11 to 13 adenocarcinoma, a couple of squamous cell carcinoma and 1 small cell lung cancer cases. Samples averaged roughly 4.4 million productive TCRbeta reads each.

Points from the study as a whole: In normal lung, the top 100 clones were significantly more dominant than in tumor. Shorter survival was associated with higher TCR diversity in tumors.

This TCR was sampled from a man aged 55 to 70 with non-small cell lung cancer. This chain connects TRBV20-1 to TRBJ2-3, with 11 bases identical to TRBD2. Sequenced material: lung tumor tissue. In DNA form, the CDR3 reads TGCAATGCCGCGACTAGCGGGGTAGTAGATACGCAGTATTTT. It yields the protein CNAATSGVVDTQYF.